Listed below are T cell receptor beta chains from one sample, sequenced in a study of blood T cell repertoires in COVID-19. Some clones are missing from TCRdb's copy, which holds only in-frame ones; the method was immunoSEQ multiplex PCR. The repertoire holds approximately 70,000 clones, with nearly 90% as singletons. What was sequenced was peripheral blood. Source of these receptors: a woman aged 45-60 years with COVID-19, enrolled during active disease. CDR3s include the opening cysteine and the closing phenylalanine or tryptophan. D genes are given only for firm matches. The size field is filled for only some rows; it gives once, few, many or a size class.

j_gene: TRBJ2-7
d_gene: -
abundance: -
v_gene: TRBV21-1
CDR3nt: TGTGCCAGCAGCGACCCAGACAGGGTCCACGAGCAGTACTTC
CDR3aa: CASSDPDRVHEQYF

j_gene: TRBJ2-7
d_gene: TRBD2
abundance: -
v_gene: TRBV9
CDR3nt: TGTGCCAGCAGCCCCCGACTAGCGGGGGGATCCTACGAGCAGTACTTC
CDR3aa: CASSPRLAGGSYEQYF

j_gene: TRBJ1-5
d_gene: -
abundance: -
v_gene: TRBV6-5
CDR3nt: TGTGCCAGCAAAGAGGGTCAGCCCCAGCATTTT
CDR3aa: CASKEGQPQHF

j_gene: TRBJ2-1
d_gene: -
abundance: -
v_gene: TRBV5-1
CDR3nt: TGCGCCAGCAGCCTAGAGCCCCAGGGCGAGCAGTTCTTC
CDR3aa: CASSLEPQGEQFF

j_gene: TRBJ1-1
d_gene: -
abundance: -
v_gene: TRBV18
CDR3nt: TGTGCCAGCTCACCAAATTCGGCTGAAGCTTTCTTT
CDR3aa: CASSPNSAEAFF

j_gene: TRBJ2-5
d_gene: TRBD2
abundance: -
v_gene: TRBV9
CDR3nt: TGTGCCAGCAGCGTAGCAAGTAGCGGGACGGAGACCCAGTACTTC
CDR3aa: CASSVASSGTETQYF

j_gene: TRBJ2-7
d_gene: TRBD1
abundance: -
v_gene: TRBV28
CDR3nt: TGTGCCAGCGGGACAGGGGGCGGAACCCACGAGCAGTACTTC
CDR3aa: CASGTGGGTHEQYF

j_gene: TRBJ2-7
d_gene: -
abundance: -
v_gene: TRBV28
CDR3nt: TGTGCCAGCAGCGTAGACAGCTACGAGCAGTACTTC
CDR3aa: CASSVDSYEQYF

j_gene: TRBJ1-2
d_gene: -
abundance: few
v_gene: TRBV7-2
CDR3nt: TGTGCCAGCAGCCCCTCGACGGGAGTCTATGGCTACACCTTC
CDR3aa: CASSPSTGVYGYTF

j_gene: TRBJ2-1
d_gene: -
abundance: few
v_gene: TRBV19
CDR3nt: TGTGCCAGCAGGGGGGACCCCTACAATGAGCAGTTCTTC
CDR3aa: CASRGDPYNEQFF

j_gene: TRBJ1-3
d_gene: TRBD1
abundance: -
v_gene: TRBV24-1
CDR3nt: TGTGCCACCGGAAAAGGGACAGGGGCTATCCTCGGAAACACCATATATTTT
CDR3aa: CATGKGTGAILGNTIYF

j_gene: TRBJ2-4
d_gene: -
abundance: -
v_gene: TRBV21-1
CDR3nt: TGTGCCAGCATCCCGATTCGGTCTAGGAGGTTTGTCAAAAACATTCAGTACTTC
CDR3aa: CASIPIRSRRFVKNIQYF

j_gene: TRBJ2-1
d_gene: TRBD2
abundance: -
v_gene: TRBV11-2
CDR3nt: TGTGCCAGCAGCCCACAGGGACTAGCGGGAGGAGAGCAGTTCTTC
CDR3aa: CASSPQGLAGGEQFF

j_gene: TRBJ1-1
d_gene: -
abundance: -
v_gene: TRBV25-1
CDR3nt: TGTGCCAGCAGTGAGGGGGGGCGACCAGCTTTCTTT
CDR3aa: CASSEGGRPAFF

j_gene: TRBJ2-1
d_gene: TRBD2
abundance: -
v_gene: TRBV5-4
CDR3nt: TGTGCCAGCAGCCACGCAACTAGCGGGTTTTGGAATGAGCAGTTCTTC
CDR3aa: CASSHATSGFWNEQFF

j_gene: TRBJ1-4
d_gene: TRBD1
abundance: -
v_gene: TRBV28
CDR3nt: TGTGCCAGCAGGTCTGGGGCATGGACAGGGAATGAAAAACTGTTTTTT
CDR3aa: CASRSGAWTGNEKLFF

j_gene: TRBJ2-1
d_gene: -
abundance: -
v_gene: TRBV6-6
CDR3nt: TGTGCCAGCAATCTAGGGGTAGGGGCCACGGCGAGGGAGCAGTTCTTC
CDR3aa: CASNLGVGATAREQFF

j_gene: TRBJ1-3
d_gene: -
abundance: -
v_gene: TRBV5-1
CDR3nt: TGCGCCAGCAGCCCGGGACTTACTCCCTCCCATGGAAACACCATATATTTT
CDR3aa: CASSPGLTPSHGNTIYF

j_gene: TRBJ2-7
d_gene: -
abundance: -
v_gene: TRBV28
CDR3nt: TGTGCCAGTGGTCACTACCTTTACGAGCAGTACTTC
CDR3aa: CASGHYLYEQYF

j_gene: TRBJ2-4
d_gene: -
abundance: few
v_gene: TRBV6-5
CDR3nt: TGTGCCAGCGGGAGGAGGAACATTCAGTACTTC
CDR3aa: CASGRRNIQYF

j_gene: TRBJ2-3
d_gene: -
abundance: -
v_gene: TRBV28
CDR3nt: TGTGCCAGCAGTTTATACCGACAGGTTAGCACAGATACGCAGTATTTT
CDR3aa: CASSLYRQVSTDTQYF

j_gene: TRBJ2-5
d_gene: -
abundance: -
v_gene: TRBV11-2
CDR3nt: TGTGCCAGCAGCTCGCCGAGAGACAGACAAGAGACCCAGTACTTC
CDR3aa: CASSSPRDRQETQYF

j_gene: TRBJ2-7
d_gene: TRBD2
abundance: -
v_gene: TRBV9
CDR3nt: TGTGCCAGCAGCGGAGGGACTAGCGGGTTCCTCTACGAGCAGTACTTC
CDR3aa: CASSGGTSGFLYEQYF

j_gene: TRBJ2-5
d_gene: TRBD1
abundance: once
v_gene: TRBV6-5
CDR3nt: TGTGCCAGCAGCAGTACAGGGGTACGGGAGACCCAGTACTTC
CDR3aa: CASSSTGVRETQYF

j_gene: TRBJ2-7
d_gene: TRBD1
abundance: -
v_gene: TRBV10-3
CDR3nt: TGTGCCATCAGTGAGCCGGGACAGGGGCACTCCTACGAGCAGTACTTC
CDR3aa: CAISEPGQGHSYEQYF

j_gene: TRBJ1-5
d_gene: -
abundance: -
v_gene: TRBV27
CDR3nt: TGTGCCAGCAGTCCCTGGGGGGGGCGGAATCAGCCCCAGCATTTT
CDR3aa: CASSPWGGRNQPQHF

j_gene: TRBJ2-7
d_gene: TRBD1
abundance: -
v_gene: TRBV30
CDR3nt: TGTGCCTGGAGTGCTGGGACAGAGGTCGAGCAGTACTTC
CDR3aa: CAWSAGTEVEQYF

j_gene: TRBJ2-1
d_gene: TRBD2
abundance: -
v_gene: TRBV24-1
CDR3nt: TGTGCCACCAGTGATCCCCTTTCGGGAGGGCCCTGGGGTGAGCAGTTCTTC
CDR3aa: CATSDPLSGGPWGEQFF

j_gene: TRBJ2-2
d_gene: -
abundance: -
v_gene: TRBV10-3
CDR3nt: TGTGCCATCAGTTCGGACAGCTTGAACACCGGGGAGCTGTTTTTT
CDR3aa: CAISSDSLNTGELFF

j_gene: TRBJ1-2
d_gene: -
abundance: -
v_gene: TRBV6-5
CDR3nt: TGTGCCAGCAGCCGAACAGGCCCAGCTAACTATGGCTACACCTTC
CDR3aa: CASSRTGPANYGYTF

j_gene: TRBJ2-5
d_gene: TRBD1
abundance: -
v_gene: TRBV7-9
CDR3nt: TGTGCCAGCAGCTCCCACCTCCGACAGGGCTTTCAAGAGACCCAGTACTTC
CDR3aa: CASSSHLRQGFQETQYF

j_gene: TRBJ2-5
d_gene: TRBD2
abundance: -
v_gene: TRBV29-1
CDR3nt: TGCAGCGTTGAAAGGCCGGGACTAGCGCTTCAAGAGACCCAGTACTTC
CDR3aa: CSVERPGLALQETQYF

j_gene: TRBJ1-3
d_gene: -
abundance: -
v_gene: TRBV2
CDR3nt: TGTGCCAGCAGTGATCGGCCACTAGGAAACACCATATATTTT
CDR3aa: CASSDRPLGNTIYF

j_gene: TRBJ1-5
d_gene: -
abundance: -
v_gene: TRBV28
CDR3nt: TGTGCCAGCAGCCTGGCCCGCGGGCCCAGCAATCAGCCCCAGCATTTT
CDR3aa: CASSLARGPSNQPQHF

j_gene: TRBJ2-7
d_gene: TRBD1
abundance: -
v_gene: TRBV14
CDR3nt: TGTGCCAGCAGCCAAGGACAGGGAACAGGGGAGCAGTACTTC
CDR3aa: CASSQGQGTGEQYF

j_gene: TRBJ2-7
d_gene: -
abundance: -
v_gene: TRBV12-3/TRBV12-4
CDR3nt: TGTGCCAGCAGCGGAGGTTACGAGCAGTACTTC
CDR3aa: CASSGGYEQYF

j_gene: TRBJ2-7
d_gene: TRBD1
abundance: -
v_gene: TRBV5-1
CDR3nt: TGCGCCAGCAGCTACGGACAGGCCTACGAGCAGTACTTC
CDR3aa: CASSYGQAYEQYF

j_gene: TRBJ2-7
d_gene: TRBD2
abundance: -
v_gene: TRBV9
CDR3nt: TGTGCCAGCAGCGTAGTAGCGGGAGGTGGGATGAACGAGCAGTACTTC
CDR3aa: CASSVVAGGGMNEQYF

j_gene: TRBJ1-2
d_gene: -
abundance: -
v_gene: TRBV5-4
CDR3nt: TGTGCCAGCAGTATATTGGAGCTGAGCTATGGCTACACCTTC
CDR3aa: CASSILELSYGYTF

j_gene: TRBJ1-1
d_gene: -
abundance: once
v_gene: TRBV29-1
CDR3nt: TGCAGCGTCACGGCGGATGTCACTGAAGCTTTCTTT
CDR3aa: CSVTADVTEAFF

j_gene: TRBJ2-5
d_gene: TRBD1
abundance: -
v_gene: TRBV7-2
CDR3nt: TGTGCCAGCAGAACGGGACAGCAAGAGACCCAGTACTTC
CDR3aa: CASRTGQQETQYF

j_gene: TRBJ2-3
d_gene: TRBD2
abundance: -
v_gene: TRBV10-3
CDR3nt: TGTGCCATCAGGCCGGCGGGAGGGCCTACAGATACGCAGTATTTT
CDR3aa: CAIRPAGGPTDTQYF

j_gene: TRBJ2-1
d_gene: -
abundance: -
v_gene: TRBV28
CDR3nt: TGTGCCAGCATAGGGGGGGGAGGGCCCCATGAGCAGTTCTTC
CDR3aa: CASIGGGGPHEQFF

j_gene: TRBJ1-1
d_gene: -
abundance: -
v_gene: TRBV6-2/TRBV6-3
CDR3nt: TGTGCCAGCAGTTCCTATGCGAATACTGAAGCTTTCTTT
CDR3aa: CASSSYANTEAFF

j_gene: TRBJ2-1
d_gene: TRBD1
abundance: -
v_gene: TRBV6-5
CDR3nt: TGTGCCAGCAGCCGCGAGACCCGGGACAGTGAGCAGTTCTTC
CDR3aa: CASSRETRDSEQFF

j_gene: TRBJ2-1
d_gene: TRBD2
abundance: -
v_gene: TRBV7-8
CDR3nt: TGTGCCAGCAGCTTAAGGGCGGGAGAGTCCCCTGAGCAGTTCTTC
CDR3aa: CASSLRAGESPEQFF

j_gene: TRBJ2-1
d_gene: TRBD2
abundance: few
v_gene: TRBV5-1
CDR3nt: TGCGCCAGCAGCCCGGTGATATTCGGCCCGACGGGGGGCAATGAGCAGTTCTTC
CDR3aa: CASSPVIFGPTGGNEQFF